The rows below give T cell receptor beta chains drawn from one sample of a study of blood T cell repertoires in COVID-19. The protocol was immunoSEQ multiplex PCR, while the TCRdb copy is restricted to in-frame clones and leaves out a portion. Here the sample spans tens of thousands of clones, 85% to 90% being singletons. The sequenced material came from peripheral blood. These receptors all stem from a human donor in a cohort sampled during active COVID-19. Each CDR3 is given without its conserved first and last residue.

V	J	CDR3
TRBV5-4	TRBJ2-5	ASSVWIGQGGETQY
TRBV28	TRBJ1-3	ASSLGQGTATGNTIY
TRBV27	TRBJ2-2	ASSLTLAGGPGGELF
TRBV5-1	TRBJ2-5	ASSLSGTGGLETQY
TRBV11-2	TRBJ2-3	ASSSGIADTDTQY
TRBV9	TRBJ2-7	ASSVDGASGISGEQY
TRBV2	TRBJ2-7	ASSEEGSFSYEQY
TRBV5-1	TRBJ1-1	ASSPLASRTEAF
TRBV28	TRBJ2-3	ASSLLAGDSGTDTQY
TRBV5-4	TRBJ2-6	ASSQGLAAASGANVLT
TRBV20-1	TRBJ2-7	SASVLPGQRAYEQY
TRBV7-2	TRBJ2-2	ASRFLGAGELF
TRBV6-2/TRBV6-3	TRBJ2-7	ASSYAGLLLRTSSYEQY
TRBV9	TRBJ1-3	ASTEGSSGNTIY
TRBV18	TRBJ1-1	ASSPRTGGTEAF
TRBV11-2	TRBJ1-6	ASSPVEGGRSPLH
TRBV6-2/TRBV6-3	TRBJ2-3	ASSYVTGGPRDTQY
TRBV29-1	TRBJ2-4	SVDGLAGVNIQY